These 20 T cell receptor beta chains were all obtained from the same sample, sequenced in a study of tumor-infiltrating lymphocytes in primary liver carcinoma. Unsorted whole blood yielded the blood RNA, and germline DNA was also extracted. With approximately 500 ng total RNA as template and a constant-region primer, TCR beta cDNA was made. Library construction for TCR beta comprised three nested multiplex PCR rounds performed with slightly modified ARM-PCR. Researchers ran the first two PCR rounds for roughly 11 cycles each with TRBV1-TRBV30 forward primers and a C-beta reverse primer. From the multiplex PCR reads, TCRdb called clonotypes with MiXCR, one entry per CDR3 protein. The sample contains some 180,000 distinct CDR3 sequences, approximately 60% of which appear only once. The sequencing sample was made of peripheral blood. These receptors were obtained from a man aged 35-49 years with primary liver carcinoma and hepatitis B virus infection.

CDR3 sequence (DNA): TGCGCCAGCAGCTGGGGACCCTACGAGCAGTACTTC. This encodes CASSWGPYEQYF. The rearrangement uses TRBV5-1 and TRBJ2-7; D is tentatively TRBD1 or TRBD2 (5 bases each). This CDR3 comprises 12 residues. Germline V gene sequence: CDR1 SGHRS, CDR2 YFSETQ. V lost 3 bases, J lost 2 bases, and 6 bases lay in between. The complete variable domain, with remaining parts taken from reference TRBV5-1 and TRBJ2-7, reads KAGVTQTPRYLIKTRGQQVTLSCSPISGHRSVSWYQQTPGQGLQFLFEYFSETQRNKGNFPGRFSGRQFSNSRSEMNVSTLELGDSALYLCASSWGPYEQYFGPGTRLTVT.

This rearrangement joins TRBV28 to TRBJ1-2, with TRBD1 identical over 9 bases. The trim removed 5 bases at V and 7 bases at J, leaving 5 bases unmatched. Germline-derived CDR1 and CDR2 are MDHEN and SYDVKM. This CDR3 contains 13 residues. The DNA of the CDR3 is TGTGCCAGCAGTGGCAGGGACAGGGTTGGCTACACCTTC. This translates into CASSGRDRVGYTF.

The sample holds many counts of this clonotype. The chain couples TRBV29-1 to TRBJ2-7; 7 nucleotides match TRBD1. This CDR3 is built from 13 residues. Trimming took 5 bases from V and 6 from J; bases not matched to a gene: 10. Germline V gives CDR1 SQVTM, CDR2 ANQGSEA. For the CDR3, the DNA is TGCAGCGTTTCCCTAGACAGGGATGGCGAGCAGTACTTC. This sequence encodes CSVSLDRDGEQYF.

The V and J genes are TRBV11-2 and TRBJ2-1, with a weak D call TRBD2 (7 bases). In germline, CDR1 is SGHAT, CDR2 FQNNGV. Trimming stripped 3 bases from V and 12 bases from J, with 21 bases between. The CDR3 has 15 residues. CDR3 in DNA: TGTGCCAGCAGCTTCTCTGGGGGGGCCTACAGTGGGCAGTTCTTC. This gives the protein CASSFSGGAYSGQFF.

Regarding this clonotype: Sequence at one end of the junction differs from germline and may be a read error. The V gene is TRBV11-2, the J gene TRBJ2-3; 10 bases line up with TRBD2. CDR3 size: 16 residues. The germline gives CDR1 SGHAT, CDR2 FQNNGV. The chain's CDR3 is CASISLAGAPTNTQYF. The CDR3 DNA follows: TGTGCCAGCATTTCCCTAGCGGGAGCACCCACAAATACGCAGTATTTT.

The V gene is TRBV6-2 or TRBV6-3, the J gene TRBJ1-1; possible D gene TRBD1, 5 bases. The germline gives CDR1 MNHEY, CDR2 SVGEGT. This CDR3 contains 11 residues. Trimming pared 6 bases from V and 5 bases from J, leaving 7 bases between. CDR3 region: CASRSGTEAFF. For the CDR3, the DNA is TGTGCCAGCAGGTCAGGGACTGAAGCTTTCTTT.

This clonotype was counted a few times. The chain uses TRBV4-1 and TRBJ2-3, with D possibly matching TRBD1 (5 bases). V lost 0 bases and J lost 2, with 12 bases in between. CDR1 and CDR2 (germline): MGHRA, YSYEKL. CDR3 length equals 16 residues. CDR3 loop: CASSQDSGLHTDTQYF. In DNA form, the CDR3 reads TGCGCCAGCAGCCAAGATTCAGGGTTACACACAGATACGCAGTATTTT.

Only one count was recorded for this clonotype. The CDR3 does not end in the conserved phenylalanine or tryptophan, so this is likely a read error. The chain employs TRBV6-1 and TRBJ2-7, with unresolved D. The V and J ends lost 5 bases and 3 bases respectively, with 11 bases between them. The CDR3 runs to 13 residues. Germline V gene data show CDR1 as MNHNS and CDR2 as SASEGT. The CDR3 DNA reads TGTGCCAGCAGTAAAGACGGATACTACGAGCAGTACCTC. The encoded protein is CASSKDGYYEQYL.

The gene calls are TRBV6-6 and TRBJ2-5; D not resolved. Trimming removed 5 bases from V and 1 base from J, with 8 bases in between. The length of the CDR3 is 13 residues. Germline assignment: CDR1 MNHNY and CDR2 SVGAGI (reference sequence). The CDR3 DNA reads TGTGCCAGCAGTCTGCGGCGCCAAGAGACCCAGTACTTC. Encoded protein: CASSLRRQETQYF.

On this clonotype: Compared with germline, one end of the junction differs, possibly owing to a read error. This chain connects TRBV5-5 to TRBJ2-3; 8 nucleotides line up with TRBD2. The CDR3 covers 16 residues. Germline CDR1 reads SGHKS; CDR2 reads YYEKEE (reference sequence). Here the CDR3 reads CPSSLWSSGTPDTQYF. The CDR3 DNA sequence: TGTCCCAGCAGCTTGTGGAGTAGCGGGACCCCAGATACACAGTATTTT.

This clonotype was seen a single time. The rearrangement joins TRBV6-5 to TRBJ2-1; no clear D. CDR3 size: 14 residues. Trimming took off 6 bases at V and 5 bases at J, with 14 bases between the two ends. Germline CDR1 and CDR2: MNHEY and SVGAGI. CDR3 amino acids: CASSLEPHHNEQFF. The CDR3 DNA follows: TGTGCCAGCAGCTTAGAGCCGCACCACAATGAGCAGTTCTTC.

Of note for this clonotype: This may be a read error: a much more frequent sequence differs by one nucleotide. The chain joins TRBV12-3 or TRBV12-4 to TRBJ2-7; a weak D match, TRBD2 (7 bases). V was shortened by 9 bases and J by 9 bases, with 21 bases between the two germline ends. The CDR3 covers 13 residues. CDR3 amino acids: CASEARGARVQYF. The DNA for the CDR3 is TGTGCCAGTGAGGCCCGGGGGGCTCGTGTGCAGTACTTC.

Concerning this clonotype: A junction end diverges from the germline sequence, so it may reflect a read error. V and J are TRBV11-2 and TRBJ1-6; D perhaps matches TRBD1 (6 bases). CDR1 and CDR2 from the germline V gene are SGHAT and FQNNGV. This CDR3 is 16 amino acids long. In DNA form, the CDR3 reads TGTGCCAGAAGCTTTGGACAGATTTCTTGGGGTTCACGCCTCCACTTT. Translation gives CARSFGQISWGSRLHF.

J is TRBJ1-2 and V is TRBV5-1, with 8 bases that match TRBD1. V trimming: 3 bases; J trimming: 6 bases; junction bases outside the gene matches: 7. Germline V gene sequence: CDR1 SGHRS, CDR2 YFSETQ. The CDR3 is made up of 14 amino acids. The CDR3 bases are TGCGCCAGCAGCTACGCCGGACAGGGTGATGGCTACACCTTC. It is translated as CASSYAGQGDGYTF. The whole variable domain, remainder taken from reference TRBV5-1 and TRBJ1-2, is KAGVTQTPRYLIKTRGQQVTLSCSPISGHRSVSWYQQTPGQGLQFLFEYFSETQRNKGNFPGRFSGRQFSNSRSEMNVSTLELGDSALYLCASSYAGQGDGYTFGSGTRLTVV.

The chain has TRBV11-1 and TRBJ2-7; TRBD2 is a possible D gene (6 bases). Germline loops: CDR1 SGHAT, CDR2 FQDESV (reference sequence). The CDR3 has 13 amino acids. Between the trimmed V and J ends, which lost 4 bases and 4 bases, there was a span of 11 bases. The CDR3 DNA reads TGTGCCAGCAGCTACCGGGACTGGTACGAGCAGTACTTC. Translating it yields CASSYRDWYEQYF.

Worth noting for this clonotype: A read error may be the cause here, since a much bigger clone is one base away. The chain recombines TRBV29-1 with TRBJ1-1; D possibly corresponds to TRBD1 (6 bases). Looked up from germline, CDR1 is SQVTM and CDR2 is ANQGSEA. The V gene lost 8 bases and the J gene lost 5 bases, with 15 bases spanning the gap. The CDR3 has 12 residues. For the CDR3, the DNA is TGCAGCAACCGCAGGGGTGAAACTGAAGCTTTCTTT. This codes for CSNRRGETEAFF.

CDR3 coding DNA: TGTGCCAGCATCCCCCCTCGGTACACCGGGGAGCTGTTTTTT. This encodes CASIPPRYTGELFF. V usage is TRBV6-6 and J usage is TRBJ2-2, with D uncertain. Germline assignment: CDR1 MNHNY and CDR2 SVGAGI (reference sequence). V dropped 7 bases and J dropped 3 bases, with 12 bases sitting between them. The CDR3 covers 14 residues.

Regarding this clonotype: The conserved phenylalanine or tryptophan is not found at the CDR3 terminus, so this likely reflects a read error. The V and J genes are TRBV13 and TRBJ2-7; no firm D call. This CDR3 comprises 14 residues. Per the germline V gene, CDR1 is PRHDT and CDR2 is FYEKMQ (reference sequence). The germline V and J ends were trimmed by 4 bases and 0 bases, with 10 bases remaining between them. The CDR3 protein is CASSSPGYSYEQYI. The CDR3 DNA sequence: TGTGCCAGCAGCTCCCCTGGCTACTCCTACGAGCAGTACATC.

This clonotype turned up a few times. The J gene is TRBJ2-5, the V gene TRBV12-3 or TRBV12-4; no definite D call. V dropped 4 bases and J dropped 2 bases, with 5 bases sitting between them. The CDR3 has 12 residues. The CDR3 reads CASSSVQETQYF. CDR3 sequence (DNA): TGTGCCAGCAGTTCAGTTCAAGAGACCCAGTACTTC.

This clonotype was recorded many times. This chain links TRBV12-3 or TRBV12-4 with TRBJ1-2; D unclear. This CDR3 has 12 amino acids. The V gene lost 4 bases and the J gene lost 2 bases, with 5 bases spanning the gap. CDR3 DNA sequence: TGTGCCAGCAGTTCGGAGAACTATGGCTACACCTTC. Translating it yields CASSSENYGYTF.